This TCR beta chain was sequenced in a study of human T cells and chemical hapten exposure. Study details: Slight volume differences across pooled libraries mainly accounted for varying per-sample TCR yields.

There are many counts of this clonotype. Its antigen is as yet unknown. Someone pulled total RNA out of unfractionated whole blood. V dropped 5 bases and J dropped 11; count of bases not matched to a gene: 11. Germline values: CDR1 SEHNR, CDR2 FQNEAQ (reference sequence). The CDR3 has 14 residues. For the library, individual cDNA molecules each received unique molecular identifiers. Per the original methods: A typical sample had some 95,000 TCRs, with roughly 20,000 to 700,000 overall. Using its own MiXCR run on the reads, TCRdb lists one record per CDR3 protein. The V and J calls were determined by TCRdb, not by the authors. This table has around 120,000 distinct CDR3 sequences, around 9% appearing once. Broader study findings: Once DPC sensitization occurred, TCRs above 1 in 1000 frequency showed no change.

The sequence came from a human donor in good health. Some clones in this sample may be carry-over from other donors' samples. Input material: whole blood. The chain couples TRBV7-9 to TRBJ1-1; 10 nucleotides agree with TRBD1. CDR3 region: CASSAQDRGLGAFF. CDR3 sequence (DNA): TGTGCCAGCAGCGCCCAAGACAGGGGGCTAGGGGCTTTCTTT. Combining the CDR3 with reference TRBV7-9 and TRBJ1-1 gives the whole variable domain DTGVSQNPRHKITKRGQNVTFRCDPISEHNRLYWYRQTLGQGPEFLTYFQNEAQLEKSRLLSDRFSAERPKGSFSTLEIQRTEQGDSAMYLCASSAQDRGLGAFFGQGTRLTVV.